This T cell receptor beta chain was recorded in a study of control samples from healthy donors and cancer patients. The germline gives CDR1 SGHDT, CDR2 YYEEEE. Trimming took 0 bases from V and 3 from J, leaving 9 bases between them. The CDR3 runs to 14 residues. Sequenced by immunoSEQ multiplex PCR; TCRdb stores in-frame clones only, minus some. The sample includes about 120,000 clones, more than 75% seen only once; the top ten take around 8.7%. The sequencing sample was made of blood. The TCR originated in a man aged 40-50 years in good health. The chain links TRBV5-6 to TRBJ1-2; D may be TRBD1 (6 bases). The CDR3 DNA is TGTGCCAGCAGCTTGGTTAGGGGGGACTATGGCTACACCTTC. This translates into CASSLVRGDYGYTF.